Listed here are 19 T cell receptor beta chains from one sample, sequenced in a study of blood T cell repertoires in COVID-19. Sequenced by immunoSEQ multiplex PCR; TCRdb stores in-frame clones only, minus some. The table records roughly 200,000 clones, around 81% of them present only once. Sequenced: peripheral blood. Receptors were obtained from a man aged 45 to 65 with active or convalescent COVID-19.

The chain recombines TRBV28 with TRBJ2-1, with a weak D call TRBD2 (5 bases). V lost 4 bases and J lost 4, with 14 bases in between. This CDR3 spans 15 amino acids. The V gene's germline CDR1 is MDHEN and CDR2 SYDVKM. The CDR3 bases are TGTGCCAGCAGTTATGGGAGTGCCGTTTACAATGAGCAGTTCTTC. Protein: CASSYGSAVYNEQFF.

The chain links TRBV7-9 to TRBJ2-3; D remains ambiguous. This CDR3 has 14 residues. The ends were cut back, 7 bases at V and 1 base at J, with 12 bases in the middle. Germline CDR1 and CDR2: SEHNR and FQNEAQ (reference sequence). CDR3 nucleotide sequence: TGTGCCAGCACCCAAGTGGGCCGCACAGATACGCAGTATTTT. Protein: CASTQVGRTDTQYF.

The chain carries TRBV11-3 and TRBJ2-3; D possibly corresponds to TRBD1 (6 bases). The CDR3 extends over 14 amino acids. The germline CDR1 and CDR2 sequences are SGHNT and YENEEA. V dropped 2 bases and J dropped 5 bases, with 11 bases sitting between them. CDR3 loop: CASSLSGQRDTQYF. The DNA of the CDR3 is TGTGCCAGCAGCTTATCTGGACAGAGAGATACGCAGTATTTT.

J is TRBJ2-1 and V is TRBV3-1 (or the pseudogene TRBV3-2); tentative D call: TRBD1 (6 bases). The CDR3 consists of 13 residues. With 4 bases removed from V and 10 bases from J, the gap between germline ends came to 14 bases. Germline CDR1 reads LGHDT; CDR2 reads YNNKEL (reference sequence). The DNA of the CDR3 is TGTGCCAGCAGCCTGATCCGGGACACAGAGCAGTTCTTC. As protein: CASSLIRDTEQFF.

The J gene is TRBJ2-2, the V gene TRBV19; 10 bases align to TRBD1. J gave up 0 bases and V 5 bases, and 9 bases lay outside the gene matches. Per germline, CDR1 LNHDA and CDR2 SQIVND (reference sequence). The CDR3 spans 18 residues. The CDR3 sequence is CASSPRQGAFANTGELFF. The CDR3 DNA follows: TGTGCCAGTAGTCCTAGACAGGGGGCATTCGCGAACACCGGGGAGCTGTTTTTT.

CDR3 sequence: CATFLKQAGRTEAFF. The CDR3, as DNA: TGTGCCACCTTCCTCAAACAGGCAGGGAGGACTGAAGCTTTCTTT. The chain links TRBV19 to TRBJ1-1; D is perhaps TRBD1 (5 bases). The CDR3 covers 15 residues. CDR1 is LNHDA, CDR2 SQIVND, per germline (reference sequence). V was cut by 10 bases and J by 5 bases, with 23 bases left in between.

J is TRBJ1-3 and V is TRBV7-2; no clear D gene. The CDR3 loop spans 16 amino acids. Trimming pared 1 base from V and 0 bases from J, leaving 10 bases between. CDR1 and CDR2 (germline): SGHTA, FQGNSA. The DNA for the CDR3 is TGTGCCAGCAGCTTAGGACCCCCTAGCTCTGGAAACACCATATATTTT. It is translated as CASSLGPPSSGNTIYF.

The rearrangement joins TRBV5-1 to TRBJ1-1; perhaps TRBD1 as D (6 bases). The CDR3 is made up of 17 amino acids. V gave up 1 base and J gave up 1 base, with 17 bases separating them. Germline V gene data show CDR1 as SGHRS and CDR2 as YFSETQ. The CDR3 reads CASSLRARGAGNTEAFF. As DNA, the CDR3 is TGCGCCAGCAGCTTGAGGGCCCGGGGGGCCGGGAACACTGAAGCTTTCTTT.

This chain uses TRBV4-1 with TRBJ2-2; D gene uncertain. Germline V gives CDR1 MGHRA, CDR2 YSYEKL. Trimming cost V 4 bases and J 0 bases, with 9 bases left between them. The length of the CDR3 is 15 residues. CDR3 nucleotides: TGCGCCAGCAGCCTGACACCGGCGAACACCGGGGAGCTGTTTTTT. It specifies CASSLTPANTGELFF.

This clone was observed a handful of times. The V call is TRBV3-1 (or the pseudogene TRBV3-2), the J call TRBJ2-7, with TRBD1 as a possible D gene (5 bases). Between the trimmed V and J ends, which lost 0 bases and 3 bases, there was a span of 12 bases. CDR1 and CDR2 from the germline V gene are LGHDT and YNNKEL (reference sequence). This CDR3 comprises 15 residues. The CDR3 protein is CASSQDSGRVYEQYF. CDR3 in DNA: TGTGCCAGCAGCCAAGATAGTGGCAGGGTCTACGAGCAGTACTTC.

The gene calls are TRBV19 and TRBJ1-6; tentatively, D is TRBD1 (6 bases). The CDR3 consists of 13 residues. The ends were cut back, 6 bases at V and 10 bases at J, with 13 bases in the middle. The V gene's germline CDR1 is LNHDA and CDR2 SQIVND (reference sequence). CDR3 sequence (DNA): TGTGCCAGTAGGGAACAGGGTGACTCACCCCTCCACTTT. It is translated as CASREQGDSPLHF.

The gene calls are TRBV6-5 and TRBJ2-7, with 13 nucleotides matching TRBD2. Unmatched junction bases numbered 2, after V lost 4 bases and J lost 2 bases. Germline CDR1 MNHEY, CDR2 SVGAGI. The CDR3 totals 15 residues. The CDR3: CASSSGLAGTYEQYF. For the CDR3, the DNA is TGTGCCAGCAGTTCGGGACTAGCGGGGACCTACGAGCAGTACTTC.

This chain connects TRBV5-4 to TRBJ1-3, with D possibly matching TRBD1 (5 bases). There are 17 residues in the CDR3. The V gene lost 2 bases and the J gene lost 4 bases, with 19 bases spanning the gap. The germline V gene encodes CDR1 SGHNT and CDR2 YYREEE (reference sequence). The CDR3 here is CASSFTHAGPGGNTIYF. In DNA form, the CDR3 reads TGTGCCAGCAGCTTTACCCACGCGGGGCCGGGGGGAAACACCATATATTTT.

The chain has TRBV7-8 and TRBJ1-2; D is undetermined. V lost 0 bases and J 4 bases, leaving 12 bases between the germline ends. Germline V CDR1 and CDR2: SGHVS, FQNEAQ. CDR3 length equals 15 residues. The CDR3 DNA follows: TGTGCCAGCAGCTTAGCGTCGGACTCACCCTATGGCTACACCTTC. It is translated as CASSLASDSPYGYTF.

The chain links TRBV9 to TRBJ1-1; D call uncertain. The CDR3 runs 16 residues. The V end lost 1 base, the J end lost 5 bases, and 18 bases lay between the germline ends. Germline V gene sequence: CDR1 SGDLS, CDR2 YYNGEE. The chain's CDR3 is CASSVTPGGVATEAFF. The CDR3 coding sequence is TGTGCCAGCAGCGTAACCCCGGGAGGTGTGGCGACTGAAGCTTTCTTT.

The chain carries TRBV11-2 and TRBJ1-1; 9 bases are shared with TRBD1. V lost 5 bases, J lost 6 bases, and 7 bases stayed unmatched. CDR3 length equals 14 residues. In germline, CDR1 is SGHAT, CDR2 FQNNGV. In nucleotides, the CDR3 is TGTGCCAGCAGCGTCGGACAGGGGAGGGCTGAAGCTTTCTTT. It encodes CASSVGQGRAEAFF.

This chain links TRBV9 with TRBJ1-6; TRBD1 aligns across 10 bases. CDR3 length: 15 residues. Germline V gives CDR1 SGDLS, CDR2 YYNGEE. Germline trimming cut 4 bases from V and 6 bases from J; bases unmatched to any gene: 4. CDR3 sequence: CASSPRQGANSPLHF. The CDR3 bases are TGTGCCAGCAGCCCGAGACAGGGGGCTAATTCACCCCTCCACTTT.

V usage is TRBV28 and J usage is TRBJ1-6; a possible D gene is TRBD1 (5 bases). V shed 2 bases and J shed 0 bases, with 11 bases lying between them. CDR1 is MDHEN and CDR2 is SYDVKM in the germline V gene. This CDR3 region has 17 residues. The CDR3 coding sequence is TGTGCCAGCAGTTTAGCCCCGGGGGGCTCCTATAATTCACCCCTCCACTTT. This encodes CASSLAPGGSYNSPLHF.

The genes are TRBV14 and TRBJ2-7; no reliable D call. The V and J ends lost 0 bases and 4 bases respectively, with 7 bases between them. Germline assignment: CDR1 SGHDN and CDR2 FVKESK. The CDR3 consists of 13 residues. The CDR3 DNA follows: TGTGCCAGCAGCCAAGACATCGGTTACGAGCAGTACTTC. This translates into CASSQDIGYEQYF.